These 30 T cell receptor beta chains share one sample of origin, sequenced in a study of control samples from healthy donors and cancer patients. TCRdb's copy holds only in-frame clones and misses some; the assay was immunoSEQ multiplex PCR. The sample includes over 150,000 clones, 85% to 95% of them seen just once. The source material was blood. The receptors stem from a woman aged 18-30 years in good health.

As concerns this clone: One junction end does not reproduce the germline sequence, and a read error may be involved. This chain uses TRBV7-7 with TRBJ2-2, with D uncertain. The CDR3 contains 14 residues. CDR1 is SSHAT, CDR2 FNYEAQ, per germline (reference sequence). In DNA, the CDR3 is TGTGCTAGCAGCTTAGACTCCGCGACCGGGGAGCTGTTTTTT. Its protein product is CASSLDSATGELFF.

The genes are TRBV5-1 and TRBJ1-6, with 9 bases identical to TRBD1. The CDR3 runs to 15 residues. The germline V gene encodes CDR1 SGHRS and CDR2 YFSETQ. V was clipped by 3 bases and J by 8 bases; unmatched bases: 6. CDR3 in DNA: TGCGCCAGCAGCTGGGACAGGGTAGGAGATTCACCCCTCCACTTT. This translates into CASSWDRVGDSPLHF.

This clone was found once. CDR3 sequence: CSEKGPNQETQYF. CDR3 bases: TGCAGCGAGAAAGGACCGAACCAAGAGACCCAGTACTTC. The chain has TRBV29-1 and TRBJ2-5; D is unresolved. This CDR3 spans 13 amino acids. Germline loops: CDR1 SQVTM, CDR2 ANQGSEA. The germline V and J ends were trimmed by 7 bases and 0 bases, with 12 bases remaining between them.

The chain has TRBV10-2 and TRBJ1-3; D remains unclear. The V end was cut by 3 bases, the J end by 8 bases, with 5 bases between. The CDR3 contains 11 residues. Looked up from germline, CDR1 is WSHSY and CDR2 is SAAADI. The DNA of the CDR3 is TGCGCCAGCAGTGAAGCGGACACCATATATTTT. Protein sequence: CASSEADTIYF.

The rearrangement uses TRBV3-1 (or the pseudogene TRBV3-2) and TRBJ1-2; D is perhaps TRBD1 (6 bases). There are 17 residues in the CDR3. The V end was cut by 3 bases, the J end by 4 bases, with 21 bases between. Germline V gene sequence: CDR1 LGHDT, CDR2 YNNKEL (reference sequence). CDR3: CASSHTSGGRGFYGYTF. The CDR3 coding sequence is TGTGCCAGCAGCCATACCAGCGGGGGCAGGGGCTTCTATGGCTACACCTTC.

The genes are TRBV6-2 or TRBV6-3 and TRBJ1-1; D remains ambiguous. CDR3 size: 12 residues. Trimming stripped 3 bases from V and 5 bases from J, with 7 bases between. The germline V gene has CDR1 MNHEY and CDR2 SVGEGT. CDR3: CASSYMGTEAFF. The CDR3 DNA reads TGTGCCAGCAGTTATATGGGAACTGAAGCTTTCTTT.

CDR3 nucleotides: TGTGCCAGTAGTATAGGGAAGAGCGGGGGCCGCACAGATACGCAGTATTTT. It encodes CASSIGKSGGRTDTQYF. The chain uses TRBV19 and TRBJ2-3, with TRBD2 matching over 8 bases. The V segment lost 1 base and the J segment 1 base; nucleotides outside the gene matches: 7. The germline V gene has CDR1 LNHDA and CDR2 SQIVND (reference sequence). The CDR3 runs to 17 residues.

The J gene is TRBJ1-1, the V gene TRBV27; D unclear. Germline CDR1 is MNHEY and CDR2 is SMNVEV (reference sequence). The CDR3 runs 13 residues. V was cut by 5 bases and J by 2 bases, with 9 bases left in between. CDR3 DNA: TGTGCCAGCAGTAAAACAGATAACACTGAAGCTTTCTTT. Translation: CASSKTDNTEAFF.

Notes on this clone: Different DNA sequences within this sample yield the same CDR3. The chain has TRBV7-2 and TRBJ1-3, with TRBD1 identical over 9 bases. The J segment lost 7 bases and the V segment lost 3 bases, leaving 4 bases of the junction unmatched. Germline lookup yields CDR1 SGHTA and CDR2 FQGNSA. The CDR3 runs to 14 residues. This CDR3 reads CASSFGTGRNTIYF. CDR3 nucleotides: TGTGCCAGCAGCTTTGGGACAGGGAGGAACACCATATATTTT.

This clone was found a few times. The CDR3 bases are TGTGCCAGCAGCCTAAGTTTGAATCAGCCCCAGCATTTT. It is translated as CASSLSLNQPQHF. The J gene is TRBJ1-5, the V gene TRBV6-2 or TRBV6-3; D is uncertain. The CDR3 runs to 13 residues. Germline loops: CDR1 MNHEY, CDR2 SVGEGT. The V and J ends lost 6 bases and 4 bases respectively, with 10 bases between them.

The chain employs TRBV19 and TRBJ1-5; D is unresolved. The CDR3 covers 16 residues. V was cut by 3 bases and J by 1 base, with 13 bases left in between. The germline gives CDR1 LNHDA, CDR2 SQIVND (reference sequence). The CDR3 coding sequence is TGTGCCAGTAGTATCGATTTGGGGTCGAGCAATCAGCCCCAGCATTTT. Translated, it gives CASSIDLGSSNQPQHF.

This clone appeared once. The chain employs TRBV5-6 and TRBJ1-2, with D possibly being TRBD1 (5 bases). The CDR3 covers 14 residues. V was cut by 1 base and J by 5 bases, with 12 bases left in between. Germline V CDR1 and CDR2: SGHDT, YYEEEE. CDR3 sequence: CASSLYGGGYGYTF. The CDR3 DNA reads as TGTGCCAGCAGCTTGTACGGGGGTGGGTATGGCTACACCTTC.

The chain combines TRBV19 with TRBJ1-1; tentatively, D is TRBD1 (6 bases). Germline lookup yields CDR1 LNHDA and CDR2 SQIVND (reference sequence). V lost 6 bases, J lost 5 bases, and 10 bases lay in between. The CDR3 sequence is 12 residues long. Here the CDR3 DNA reads TGTGCCAGTAGAGAGAGGGGGACTGAAGCTTTCTTT. Its protein product is CASRERGTEAFF.

Only one count was recorded for this clone. The rearrangement links TRBV19 to TRBJ2-7, with 10 bases matching TRBD2. CDR3 length equals 17 residues. The V gene end was trimmed by 1 base and the J gene end by 1 base; junction bases not matched to a gene: 7. Germline loops: CDR1 LNHDA, CDR2 SQIVND (reference sequence). This CDR3 reads CASSIVPLAGPSYEQYF. Here the CDR3 DNA reads TGTGCCAGTAGTATAGTCCCACTAGCGGGGCCTTCCTACGAGCAGTACTTC.

The V and J genes are TRBV7-2 and TRBJ2-3, with no clear D. The V and J ends lost 6 bases and 0 bases respectively, with 13 bases between them. The germline CDR1 and CDR2 sequences are SGHTA and FQGNSA. This CDR3 is built from 15 residues. CDR3 amino acids: CASRRLGYSTDTQYF. DNA of the CDR3: TGTGCCAGCAGAAGATTAGGGTACAGCACAGATACGCAGTATTTT. The full variable domain, in which reference TRBV7-2 and TRBJ2-3 provide the parts outside the CDR3, is GAGVSQSPSNKVTEKGKDVELRCDPISGHTALYWYRQSLGQGLEFLIYFQGNSAPDKSGLPSDRFSAERTGGSVSTLTIQRTQQEDSAVYLCASRRLGYSTDTQYFGPGTRLTVL.

This sequence joins TRBV28 and TRBJ1-1; 8 bases map to TRBD1. Germline assignment: CDR1 MDHEN and CDR2 SYDVKM. This CDR3 is 13 amino acids long. V lost 1 base, J lost 7 bases, and 2 bases stayed unmatched. CDR3 nucleotide sequence: TGTGCCAGCAGTTTATCAGGGGGCGGTGAAGCTTTCTTT. This encodes CASSLSGGGEAFF.

V is TRBV7-2 and J is TRBJ2-3; maybe TRBD2 (6 bases). Germline values: CDR1 SGHTA, CDR2 FQGNSA. The ends were cut back, 5 bases at V and 7 bases at J, with 19 bases in the middle. The CDR3 runs to 15 residues. As DNA, the CDR3 is TGTGCCAGCAGCAAAGCGCGGGGACCACAGAATACGCAGTATTTT. Its protein product is CASSKARGPQNTQYF.

V usage is TRBV19 and J usage is TRBJ2-7; D not certain. V shed 4 bases and J shed 3 bases, with 4 bases lying between them. Germline loops: CDR1 LNHDA, CDR2 SQIVND (reference sequence). The CDR3 is made up of 11 amino acids. CDR3 amino acids: CASSTGYEQYF. CDR3 sequence (DNA): TGTGCCAGTAGTACTGGCTACGAGCAGTACTTC.

This clone was found once. The chain carries TRBV18 and TRBJ1-4; D not resolved. Trimming left V 5 bases short and J 8 bases short, with 12 bases between. This CDR3 spans 13 amino acids. The germline gives CDR1 KGHSH, CDR2 LQKENI. Here the CDR3 DNA reads TGTGCCAGCTCATCCGAGGCGGGCGAAAAACTGTTTTTT. This sequence encodes CASSSEAGEKLFF.

The chain joins TRBV5-1 to TRBJ1-1; D remains unclear. Germline assignment: CDR1 SGHRS and CDR2 YFSETQ. The V end lost 1 base, the J end lost 3 bases, and 7 bases lay between the germline ends. The CDR3 totals 13 residues. CDR3 coding DNA: TGCGCCAGCAGCTTGCTAACGGACACTGAAGCTTTCTTT. It translates to CASSLLTDTEAFF.

This chain links TRBV5-8 with TRBJ1-1; D gene ambiguous. From germline, CDR1 is SGHTS and CDR2 YDEGEE. The CDR3 sequence is 13 residues long. V dropped 0 bases and J dropped 2 bases, with 5 bases sitting between them. For the CDR3, the DNA is TGTGCCAGCAGCTTGGGCGGAAACACTGAAGCTTTCTTT. It yields the protein CASSLGGNTEAFF. Together with reference TRBV5-8 and TRBJ1-1, the CDR3 gives the full variable domain: EAGVTQSPTHLIKTRGQQATLRCSPISGHTSVYWYQQALGLGLQFLLWYDEGEERNRGNFPPRFSGRQFPNYSSELNVNALELEDSALYLCASSLGGNTEAFFGQGTRLTVV.

The chain joins TRBV7-8 to TRBJ1-6, with 9 bases lining up with TRBD1. Germline V gives CDR1 SGHVS, CDR2 FQNEAQ. CDR3 size: 19 residues. Trimming took 1 base from V and 0 from J; bases not matched to a gene: 7. CDR3 nucleotide sequence: TGTGCCAGCAGCTTAGATAGGGGACAGGGTTTCTCCTATAATTCACCCCTCCACTTT. It yields the protein CASSLDRGQGFSYNSPLHF.

Here the CDR3 reads CASSVQGSDQPQHF. The DNA for the CDR3 is TGTGCCAGCAGCGTACAGGGGTCCGATCAGCCCCAGCATTTT. The chain carries TRBV7-9 and TRBJ1-5; 7 bases are shared with TRBD1. This CDR3 is built from 14 residues. V gave up 5 bases and J gave up 5 bases; unmatched junction bases: 6. Germline lookup yields CDR1 SEHNR and CDR2 FQNEAQ (reference sequence).

This chain uses TRBV7-9 with TRBJ2-5; 10 bases align to TRBD2. Germline V gives CDR1 SEHNR, CDR2 FQNEAQ (reference sequence). V trimming: 7 bases; J trimming: 4 bases; junction bases outside the gene matches: 3. The CDR3 contains 13 residues. CDR3 in amino acids: CASKAGGAETQYF. CDR3 DNA sequence: TGTGCCAGCAAAGCGGGAGGGGCAGAGACCCAGTACTTC.

This clone was seen a few times. The rearrangement links TRBV10-3 to TRBJ2-5; 13 bases fit TRBD2. Germline lookup yields CDR1 ENHRY and CDR2 SYGVKD. Trimming removed 2 bases from V and 6 bases from J; junction bases left unmatched: 6. CDR3 length: 16 residues. The CDR3 DNA is TGTGCCATCAGTGAGGAACTAGCGGGGGGGCCACAGACCCAGTACTTC. Its translation is CAISEELAGGPQTQYF.

This chain links TRBV3-1 (or the pseudogene TRBV3-2) with TRBJ1-5; a possible D gene is TRBD1 (6 bases). Trimming pared 7 bases from V and 2 bases from J, leaving 36 bases between. CDR1 is LGHDT, CDR2 YNNKEL, per germline (reference sequence). The CDR3 is made up of 22 amino acids. The CDR3 region is CASTLKEATGKDSLTRNQPQHF. CDR3 coding DNA: TGTGCCAGCACCCTAAAAGAGGCCACAGGTAAGGACAGTCTCACCCGCAATCAGCCCCAGCATTTT.

With respect to this clone: The junction shows a germline mismatch at one end, possibly a read error. The V gene is TRBV5-1, the J gene TRBJ1-1, with TRBD1 matching 7 bases. CDR1 and CDR2 from the germline V gene are SGHRS and YFSETQ. There are 14 residues in the CDR3. The CDR3 DNA sequence: TGCGCCAGCACCTTGACAGGGAGCGACACTGAAGCTTTCTTT. Amino acids: CASTLTGSDTEAFF.

The chain recombines TRBV11-2 with TRBJ1-1; no clear D gene. The CDR3 extends over 12 amino acids. With 5 bases removed from V and 2 bases from J, the gap between germline ends came to 6 bases. Germline assignment: CDR1 SGHAT and CDR2 FQNNGV. DNA for the CDR3: TGTGCCAGCAGCCGACCTAACACTGAAGCTTTCTTT. Translating gives CASSRPNTEAFF.

This chain uses TRBV6-5 with TRBJ1-6; no clear D gene. Germline CDR1 is MNHEY and CDR2 is SVGAGI. There are 15 residues in the CDR3. Trimming cost V 0 bases and J 7 bases, with 10 bases left between them. The CDR3 region is CASSYSAGSNSPLHF. CDR3 coding DNA: TGTGCCAGCAGTTACTCGGCAGGTAGCAATTCACCCCTCCACTTT.

V is TRBV28 and J is TRBJ2-1; D uncertain. This CDR3 has 14 residues. V lost 8 bases and J lost 1, with 12 bases in between. Germline V gene sequence: CDR1 MDHEN, CDR2 SYDVKM. CDR3 residues: CASWGLDSYNEQFF. In DNA, the CDR3 is TGTGCCAGCTGGGGTCTTGATTCCTACAATGAGCAGTTCTTC.